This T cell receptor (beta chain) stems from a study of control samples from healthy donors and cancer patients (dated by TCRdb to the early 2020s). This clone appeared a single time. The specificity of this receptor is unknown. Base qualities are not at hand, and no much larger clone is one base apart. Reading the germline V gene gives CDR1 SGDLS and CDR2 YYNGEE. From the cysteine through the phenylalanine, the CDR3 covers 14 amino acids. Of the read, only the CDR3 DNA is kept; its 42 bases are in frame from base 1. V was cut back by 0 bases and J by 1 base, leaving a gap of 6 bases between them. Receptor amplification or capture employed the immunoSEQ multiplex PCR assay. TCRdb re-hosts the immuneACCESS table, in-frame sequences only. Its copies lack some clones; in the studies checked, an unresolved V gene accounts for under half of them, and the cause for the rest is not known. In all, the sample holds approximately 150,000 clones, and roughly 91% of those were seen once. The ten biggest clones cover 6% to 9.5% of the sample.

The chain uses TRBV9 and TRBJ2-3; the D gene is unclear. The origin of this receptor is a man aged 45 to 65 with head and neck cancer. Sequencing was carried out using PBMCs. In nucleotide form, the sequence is TGTGCCAGCAGCGTAGCCGCGGGCACAGATACGCAGTATTTT. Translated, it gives CASSVAAGTDTQYF.